Presented here are 32 T cell receptor beta chains from one specimen sequenced in a study of shared clonotypes between healthy human individuals. The table came from immunoSEQ multiplex PCR; TCRdb's copy has only in-frame clones and leaves some out. The table records approximately 2,000,000 clones, 85% to 95% of them present only once. The sample was naive CD4+ T cells from PBMCs. Subset defined: CD45RA+ positively selected. These receptors originate from a man aged 18 to 30 in good health. Some clones in this sample may be carry-over from other donors' samples.

This clone was detected only once. The J gene is TRBJ2-1, the V gene TRBV6-6; 13 nucleotides agree with TRBD2. Germline V gene lookup returns CDR1 MNHNY and CDR2 SVGAGI (reference sequence). V dropped 8 bases and J dropped 0; count of bases not matched to a gene: 4. The CDR3 extends over 16 amino acids. The CDR3: CASLGLAGDSYNEQFF. Here the CDR3 DNA reads TGTGCCAGCTTAGGACTAGCGGGAGACTCCTACAATGAGCAGTTCTTC.

This rearrangement joins TRBV2 to TRBJ2-1; D is ambiguous. Looked up from germline, CDR1 is SNHLY and CDR2 is FYNNEI. The length of the CDR3 is 13 residues. V lost 4 bases to trimming and J lost 8 bases, with 12 bases between them. CDR3 sequence: CASSGTRGDEQFF. CDR3 sequence (DNA): TGTGCCAGCAGTGGGACCCGCGGCGATGAGCAGTTCTTC.

This clone was picked up one time. The CDR3 loop reads CASSNVLGQPQHF. The CDR3, as DNA: TGTGCCAGCAGTAATGTTTTAGGTCAGCCCCAGCATTTT. The rearrangement uses TRBV28 and TRBJ1-5, with D unclear. Germline CDR1 and CDR2: MDHEN and SYDVKM. With 5 bases removed from V and 6 bases from J, the gap between germline ends came to 11 bases. The CDR3 totals 13 residues. The whole variable domain, filled in from reference TRBV28 and TRBJ1-5, reads DVKVTQSSRYLVKRTGEKVFLECVQDMDHENMFWYRQDPGLGLRLIYFSYDVKMKEKGDIPEGYSVSREKKERFSLILESASTNQTSMYLCASSNVLGQPQHFGDGTRLSIL.

This chain connects TRBV5-1 to TRBJ1-4; weak D call: TRBD1 (5 bases). Germline lookup yields CDR1 SGHRS and CDR2 YFSETQ. Trimming took 0 bases from V and 3 from J, leaving 9 bases between them. The CDR3 is 15 amino acids. The CDR3 DNA reads TGCGCCAGCAGCTTGGTGTCAGGGCCTAATGAAAAACTGTTTTTT. It translates to CASSLVSGPNEKLFF.

The chain couples TRBV11-2 to TRBJ1-2; D is possibly TRBD1 (5 bases). Germline-derived CDR1 and CDR2 are SGHAT and FQNNGV. This CDR3 contains 14 residues. With 5 bases removed from V and 6 bases from J, the gap between germline ends came to 16 bases. CDR3 in amino acids: CASSPREGSHGYTF. CDR3 bases: TGTGCCAGCAGCCCTCGTGAGGGGTCCCATGGCTACACCTTC.

V usage is TRBV5-4 and J usage is TRBJ1-1, with D unclear. The CDR3 totals 14 residues. The V end lost 1 base, the J end lost 2 bases, and 9 bases lay between the germline ends. Germline values: CDR1 SGHNT, CDR2 YYREEE (reference sequence). For the CDR3, the DNA is TGTGCCAGCAGCTTGCAGAGCTTTAACACTGAAGCTTTCTTT. Its translation: CASSLQSFNTEAFF.

J is TRBJ2-7 and V is TRBV7-9, with D perhaps TRBD2 (5 bases). CDR3 length equals 12 residues. Germline values: CDR1 SEHNR, CDR2 FQNEAQ (reference sequence). V dropped 6 bases and J dropped 2 bases, with 8 bases sitting between them. The CDR3 spells CASSRGPYEQYF. The CDR3 bases are TGTGCCAGCAGTCGAGGGCCCTACGAGCAGTACTTC.

The chain carries TRBV7-2 and TRBJ2-3; D possibly corresponds to TRBD1 (5 bases). Trimming shortened V by 5 bases and J by 0 bases, and 24 bases separated the two germline ends. The germline V gene encodes CDR1 SGHTA and CDR2 FQGNSA. CDR3 size: 19 residues. The CDR3 nucleotides are TGTGCCAGCAGCCCTCGTCGCGTAACAGGTTCTCCTAGCACAGATACGCAGTATTTT. Protein: CASSPRRVTGSPSTDTQYF.

This clone was recorded once. The rearrangement links TRBV6-1 to TRBJ1-2; 7 bases agree with TRBD1. The V segment lost 5 bases and the J segment 6 bases; nucleotides outside the gene matches: 12. The CDR3 covers 15 residues. Germline V gene sequence: CDR1 MNHNS, CDR2 SASEGT. CDR3 in DNA: TGTGCCAGCAGTCCCGAACAGGGGATAGCGAATGGCTACACCTTC. Amino acid sequence: CASSPEQGIANGYTF.

The gene calls are TRBV28 and TRBJ2-1, with 10 positions matching TRBD2. V shed 2 bases, J shed 4 bases, and the junction held 8 bases outside the gene matches. CDR3 length: 17 residues. CDR1 is MDHEN and CDR2 is SYDVKM in the germline V gene. The DNA of the CDR3 is TGTGCCAGCAGTTTAGTCCTAGCGGGAGACTCATACAATGAGCAGTTCTTC. Residues: CASSLVLAGDSYNEQFF.

The chain carries TRBV7-3 and TRBJ1-1; D remains ambiguous. CDR1 SGHTA and CDR2 FQGTGA come from the germline V gene. V was pared by 5 bases and J by 1 base, with 8 bases between. CDR3 length: 13 residues. CDR3 sequence: CASSKDGNTEAFF. CDR3 coding DNA: TGTGCCAGCAGCAAGGACGGGAACACTGAAGCTTTCTTT. Using reference TRBV7-3 and TRBJ1-1 for the parts outside the CDR3, the full variable domain is GAGVSQTPSNKVTEKGKYVELRCDPISGHTALYWYRQSLGQGPEFLIYFQGTGAADDSGLPNDRFFAVRPEGSVSTLKIQRTERGDSAVYLCASSKDGNTEAFFGQGTRLTVV.

V usage is TRBV7-9 and J usage is TRBJ2-3; D not certain. This CDR3 has 12 amino acids. V lost 7 bases to trimming and J lost 2 bases, with 7 bases between them. In germline, CDR1 is SEHNR, CDR2 FQNEAQ (reference sequence). The CDR3 here is CASTVPTDTQYF. The CDR3 region has the DNA TGTGCCAGCACTGTCCCCACAGATACGCAGTATTTT. Supplemented by reference TRBV7-9 and TRBJ2-3, the full variable domain reads DTGVSQNPRHKITKRGQNVTFRCDPISEHNRLYWYRQTLGQGPEFLTYFQNEAQLEKSRLLSDRFSAERPKGSFSTLEIQRTEQGDSAMYLCASTVPTDTQYFGPGTRLTVL.

The rearrangement links TRBV2 to TRBJ1-5; D unresolved. CDR1 and CDR2 from the germline V gene are SNHLY and FYNNEI. This CDR3 comprises 14 residues. Trimming stripped 4 bases from V and 1 base from J, with 8 bases between. The CDR3 is CASSGESSNQPQHF. As DNA, the CDR3 is TGTGCCAGCAGTGGCGAATCGAGCAATCAGCCCCAGCATTTT.

This chain joins TRBV7-9 and TRBJ2-5, with TRBD1 as a possible D gene (7 bases). The CDR3 is 12 residues long. Germline V CDR1 and CDR2: SEHNR, FQNEAQ (reference sequence). V lost 10 bases and J 4 bases, leaving 13 bases between the germline ends. The CDR3, as DNA: TGTGCCACCAGGGGGGACGGAGAGACCCAGTACTTC. Its protein is CATRGDGETQYF.

The chain links TRBV2 to TRBJ2-7; D is possibly TRBD1 or TRBD2 (5 bases each). V shed 6 bases and J shed 2 bases, with 14 bases lying between them. The CDR3 runs 14 residues. Germline V gene sequence: CDR1 SNHLY, CDR2 FYNNEI. The CDR3, as DNA: TGTGCCAGCAGGGGGACCTACCTAACCTACGAGCAGTACTTC. Residues: CASRGTYLTYEQYF.

As regards this clone: Other DNA sequences in the same sample also yield this CDR3. The rearrangement uses TRBV9 and TRBJ2-1; TRBD2 matches 9 bases. The CDR3 has 15 residues. Trimming at V came to 4 bases and at J to 4 bases, leaving 6 bases not matched to a gene. Germline assignment: CDR1 SGDLS and CDR2 YYNGEE. CDR3 sequence (DNA): TGTGCCAGCAGCCCCCGACTAGCGGAGTACAATGAGCAGTTCTTC. This codes for CASSPRLAEYNEQFF. The variable domain in full, with the rest retrieved from reference TRBV9 and TRBJ2-1, is DSGVTQTPKHLITATGQRVTLRCSPRSGDLSVYWYQQSLDQGLQFLIQYYNGEERAKGNILERFSAQQFPDLHSELNLSSLELGDSALYFCASSPRLAEYNEQFFGPGTRLTVL.

V usage is TRBV9 and J usage is TRBJ1-1, with 9 bases matching TRBD1. J gave up 5 bases and V 4 bases, and 6 bases lay outside the gene matches. There are 14 residues in the CDR3. From germline, CDR1 is SGDLS and CDR2 YYNGEE. The CDR3 region is CASSTGGARTEAFF. The CDR3 bases are TGTGCCAGCAGCACAGGGGGCGCAAGGACTGAAGCTTTCTTT.

This chain connects TRBV5-1 to TRBJ1-3, with D possibly TRBD1 on 5 matching bases. Per germline, CDR1 SGHRS and CDR2 YFSETQ. The CDR3 has 15 residues. V shed 3 bases and J shed 0 bases, with 10 bases lying between them. This CDR3 is CASSWDGSSGNTIYF. CDR3 sequence (DNA): TGCGCCAGCAGCTGGGACGGAAGCTCTGGAAACACCATATATTTT.

Details on this clone: The sample holds other DNA sequences that translate to the same CDR3. V gene TRBV4-1 combines with J gene TRBJ2-7; no definite D call. Trimming took 1 base from V and 2 from J, leaving 9 bases between them. This CDR3 region has 14 residues. Germline assignment: CDR1 MGHRA and CDR2 YSYEKL. The CDR3 DNA reads TGCGCCAGCAGCCAAGTAGGCGGTACCTACGAGCAGTACTTC. Translation: CASSQVGGTYEQYF.

V and J are TRBV19 and TRBJ1-2; the match to TRBD1 covers 8 bases. CDR1 is LNHDA, CDR2 SQIVND, per germline (reference sequence). This CDR3 comprises 14 residues. Trimming took 4 bases from V and 4 from J; bases not matched to a gene: 5. CDR3 amino acids: CASSTDRGTYGYTF. CDR3 sequence (DNA): TGTGCCAGTAGTACCGACAGGGGCACCTATGGCTACACCTTC.

This chain connects TRBV6-1 to TRBJ2-5; D is ambiguous. CDR1 MNHNS and CDR2 SASEGT come from the germline V gene. CDR3 size: 15 residues. V was trimmed by 6 bases and J by 1 base, leaving 15 bases between them. Here the CDR3 DNA reads TGTGCCAGCAGCGGGCCCCTTGCGGTCCAAGAGACCCAGTACTTC. This encodes CASSGPLAVQETQYF.

The chain is built from TRBV5-1 and TRBJ1-5, with no clear D. The CDR3 is 16 amino acids. The germline V and J ends were trimmed by 0 bases and 2 bases, with 12 bases remaining between them. Germline V gene sequence: CDR1 SGHRS, CDR2 YFSETQ. CDR3 sequence reads: CASSLEGSLGNQPQHF. As DNA, the CDR3 is TGCGCCAGCAGCTTGGAAGGGTCCCTGGGCAATCAGCCCCAGCATTTT.

This chain links TRBV29-1 with TRBJ1-1; D remains unclear. Germline CDR1 and CDR2: SQVTM and ANQGSEA. The CDR3 is 13 residues long. Between the trimmed V and J ends, which lost 4 bases and 6 bases, there was a span of 15 bases. The CDR3 loop is CSVAVPPGAEAFF. CDR3 nucleotide sequence: TGCAGCGTTGCGGTCCCCCCAGGCGCTGAAGCTTTCTTT.

The gene calls are TRBV11-2 and TRBJ2-2; 7 nucleotides align to TRBD2. With 5 bases clipped from V and 5 bases from J, the junction kept 8 bases outside the gene matches. The CDR3 spans 15 residues. Germline V gene sequence: CDR1 SGHAT, CDR2 FQNNGV. The CDR3 nucleotides read TGTGCCAGCAGCCCACTGCGGGAGCTTACCGGGGAGCTGTTTTTT. It is translated as CASSPLRELTGELFF.

The rearrangement uses TRBV7-2 and TRBJ2-3; D gene ambiguous. The CDR3 extends over 12 amino acids. Germline CDR1 SGHTA, CDR2 FQGNSA. Trimming left V 2 bases short and J 5 bases short, with 5 bases between. CDR3 DNA sequence: TGTGCCAGCAGCTTATCCCAAGATACGCAGTATTTT. Its translation: CASSLSQDTQYF.

The CDR3 spells CASSGTTSYEQYF. For the CDR3, the DNA is TGTGCCAGTTCCGGTACCACCTCCTACGAGCAGTACTTC. The chain employs TRBV19 and TRBJ2-7; D is unresolved. CDR3 length: 13 amino acids. V lost 8 bases to trimming and J lost 0 bases, with 11 bases between them. Germline V gene data show CDR1 as LNHDA and CDR2 as SQIVND (reference sequence). Complete variable domain (other parts from reference TRBV19 and TRBJ2-7): DGGITQSPKYLFRKEGQNVTLSCEQNLNHDAMYWYRQDPGQGLRLIYYSQIVNDFQKGDIAEGYSVSREKKESFPLTVTSAQKNPTAFYLCASSGTTSYEQYFGPGTRLTVT.

The V and J genes are TRBV5-4 and TRBJ2-1; D remains ambiguous. CDR3 size: 15 residues. V lost 0 bases, J lost 4 bases, and 11 bases lay in between. Germline CDR1 SGHNT, CDR2 YYREEE (reference sequence). The CDR3 bases are TGTGCCAGCAGCTTGGATAGTCAGAGTTACAATGAGCAGTTCTTC. Amino acid sequence: CASSLDSQSYNEQFF.

V gene TRBV5-5 combines with J gene TRBJ2-3; D gene ambiguous. CDR3 length equals 13 residues. V lost 0 bases and J 1 base, leaving 3 bases between the germline ends. Germline V CDR1 and CDR2: SGHKS, YYEKEE (reference sequence). The CDR3 region has the DNA TGTGCCAGCAGCTTGGCTCGCACAGATACGCAGTATTTT. Protein sequence: CASSLARTDTQYF.

J is TRBJ1-2 and V is TRBV9, with D unclear. The CDR3 has 14 residues. Germline loops: CDR1 SGDLS, CDR2 YYNGEE. Between the trimmed V and J ends, which lost 0 bases and 8 bases, there was a span of 14 bases. CDR3 protein: CASSVVPSDEGYTF. In nucleotides, the CDR3 is TGTGCCAGCAGCGTAGTCCCCAGCGACGAAGGCTACACCTTC.

The rearrangement links TRBV10-2 to TRBJ1-5; 10 bases are shared with TRBD1. Germline V lookup: CDR1 WSHSY, CDR2 SAAADI. J lost 1 base, V lost 3 bases, and 9 bases had no gene match. The CDR3 spans 18 residues. The DNA of the CDR3 is TGCGCCAGCAGTGAAGGGACAGGGGTAATTCGCAGCAATCAGCCCCAGCATTTT. The encoded protein is CASSEGTGVIRSNQPQHF.

This clone was seen repeatedly, ten times or more. The V gene is TRBV19, the J gene TRBJ1-5, with D unclear. The V gene lost 11 bases and the J gene lost 1 base, with 3 bases spanning the gap. The CDR3 has 10 residues. The germline V gene has CDR1 LNHDA and CDR2 SQIVND (reference sequence). CDR3 protein: CAPSNQPQHF. The CDR3, as DNA: TGTGCCCCCAGCAATCAGCCCCAGCATTTT.

V and J are TRBV7-2 and TRBJ2-3, with a weak D call TRBD1 (5 bases). V lost 3 bases, J lost 5 bases, and 12 bases lay in between. Germline CDR1 reads SGHTA; CDR2 reads FQGNSA. The length of the CDR3 is 14 residues. DNA of the CDR3: TGTGCCAGCAGCTTTGGGCAGGGAATAGATACGCAGTATTTT. It yields the protein CASSFGQGIDTQYF.